This entry is about one T cell receptor beta chain. The CDR3 contains 14 residues. The V gene's germline CDR1 is MNHEY and CDR2 SVGAGI. The V and J ends lost 6 bases and 5 bases respectively, with 16 bases between them. This sample is part of a study of blood T cell repertoires in COVID-19. Across the study: Whether acute or convalescent, the COVID-19 samples came from the United States, Italy and Spain.

The study assigned cohorts using participant-reported clinical history. Two consecutive negative NP/OP PCR tests, clearance, or resolved symptoms defined Cohort 3 recovery. Profiling relied on immunoSEQ multiplex PCR, and the TCRdb table lists in-frame clones only, not all of them. The data hold 250,000 to 350,000 clones, with 92% observed a single time. The sequence was collected from a woman in her thirties who had recovered from COVID-19. This chain links TRBV6-5 with TRBJ1-2; TRBD1 is a possible D gene (5 bases). Sequencing used PBMCs or T cells enriched from blood (not recorded which). CDR3 sequence (DNA): TGTGCCAGCAGCTTCGGACAACTTGGATATGGCTACACCTTC. Its translation: CASSFGQLGYGYTF.